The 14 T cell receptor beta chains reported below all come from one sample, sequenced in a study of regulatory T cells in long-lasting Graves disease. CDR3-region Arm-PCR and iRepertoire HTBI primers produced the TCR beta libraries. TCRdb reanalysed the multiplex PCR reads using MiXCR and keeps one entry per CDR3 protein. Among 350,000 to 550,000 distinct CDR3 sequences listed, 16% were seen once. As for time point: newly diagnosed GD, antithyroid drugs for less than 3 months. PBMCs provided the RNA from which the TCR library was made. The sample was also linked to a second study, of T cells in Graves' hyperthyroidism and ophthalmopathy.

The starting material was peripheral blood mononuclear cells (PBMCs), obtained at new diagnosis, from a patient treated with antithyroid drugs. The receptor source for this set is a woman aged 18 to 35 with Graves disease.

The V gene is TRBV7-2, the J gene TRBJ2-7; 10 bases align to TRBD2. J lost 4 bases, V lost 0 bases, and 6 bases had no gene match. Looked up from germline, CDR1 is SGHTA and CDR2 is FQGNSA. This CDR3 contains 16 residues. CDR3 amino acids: CASSLALAGATYEQYF. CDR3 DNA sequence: TGTGCCAGCAGCTTAGCGCTAGCGGGAGCGACTTACGAGCAGTACTTC.

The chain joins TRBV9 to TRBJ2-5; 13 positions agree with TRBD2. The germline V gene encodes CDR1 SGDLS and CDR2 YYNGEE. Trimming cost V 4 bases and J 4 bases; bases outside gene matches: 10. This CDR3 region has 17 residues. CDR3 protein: CASSRTSGSSRGETQYF. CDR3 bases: TGTGCCAGCAGCAGGACTAGCGGGAGTTCACGAGGAGAGACCCAGTACTTC.

The CDR3 DNA reads TGTGCCAGCAGCCAACCCCATTCCGGGGCGGTGGTTGCGCCTGAAGCTTTCTTT. Translated, it gives CASSQPHSGAVVAPEAFF. The chain couples TRBV3-1 to TRBJ1-1; a possible D gene is TRBD1 (5 bases). This CDR3 region has 18 residues. Trimming removed 2 bases at V and 6 bases at J, with 25 bases between. The V gene's germline CDR1 is LGHDT and CDR2 YNNKEL (reference sequence).

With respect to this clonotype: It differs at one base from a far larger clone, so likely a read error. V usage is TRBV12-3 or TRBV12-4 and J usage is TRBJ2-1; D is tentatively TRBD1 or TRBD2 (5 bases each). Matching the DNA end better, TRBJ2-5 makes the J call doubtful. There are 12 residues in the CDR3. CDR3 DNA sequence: TGTGCCAGCCTCCGGGACCGAGAGACCCAGTACTTC. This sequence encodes CASLRDRETQYF.

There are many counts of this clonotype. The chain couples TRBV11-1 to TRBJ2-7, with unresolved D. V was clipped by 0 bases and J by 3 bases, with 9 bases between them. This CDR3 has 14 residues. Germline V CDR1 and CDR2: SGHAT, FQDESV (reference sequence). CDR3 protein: CASSLALTDYEQYF. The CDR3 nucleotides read TGTGCCAGCAGCTTAGCGCTAACAGACTACGAGCAGTACTTC.

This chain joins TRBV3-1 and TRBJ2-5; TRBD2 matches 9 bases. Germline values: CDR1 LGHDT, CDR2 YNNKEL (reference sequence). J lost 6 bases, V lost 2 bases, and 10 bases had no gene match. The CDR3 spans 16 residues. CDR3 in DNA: TGTGCCAGCAGCCAAAGAGGCCTAGCGGGAACCAAGACCCAGTACTTC. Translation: CASSQRGLAGTKTQYF.

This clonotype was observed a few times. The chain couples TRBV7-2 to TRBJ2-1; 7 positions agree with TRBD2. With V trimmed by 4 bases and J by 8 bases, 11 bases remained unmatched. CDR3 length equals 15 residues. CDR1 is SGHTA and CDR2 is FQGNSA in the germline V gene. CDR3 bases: TGTGCCAGCAGCTCCGGCGGGAGTTTTGTAGATGAGCAGTTCTTC. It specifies CASSSGGSFVDEQFF.

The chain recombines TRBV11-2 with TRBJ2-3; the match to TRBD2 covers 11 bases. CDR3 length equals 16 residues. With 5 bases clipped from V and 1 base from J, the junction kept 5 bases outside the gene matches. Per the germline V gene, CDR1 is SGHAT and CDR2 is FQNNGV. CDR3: CASSILAGVRTDTQYF. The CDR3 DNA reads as TGTGCCAGCAGCATACTAGCGGGAGTTCGCACAGATACGCAGTATTTT.

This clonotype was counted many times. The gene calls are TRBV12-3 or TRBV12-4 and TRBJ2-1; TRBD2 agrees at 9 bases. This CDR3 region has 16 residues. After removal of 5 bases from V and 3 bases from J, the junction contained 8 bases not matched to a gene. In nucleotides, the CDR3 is TGTGCCAGCAGTCCCCGGGGGACTAGCAGCTACAATGAGCAGTTCTTC. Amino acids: CASSPRGTSSYNEQFF.

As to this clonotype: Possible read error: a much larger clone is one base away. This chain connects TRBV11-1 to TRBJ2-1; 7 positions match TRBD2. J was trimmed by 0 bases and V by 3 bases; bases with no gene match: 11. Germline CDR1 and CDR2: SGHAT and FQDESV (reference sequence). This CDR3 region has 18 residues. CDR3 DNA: TGTGCCAGCAGCTTGTCCTCCAGCGGGACCCGCTCCTACAATGAGCAGTTCTTC. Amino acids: CASSLSSSGTRSYNEQFF.

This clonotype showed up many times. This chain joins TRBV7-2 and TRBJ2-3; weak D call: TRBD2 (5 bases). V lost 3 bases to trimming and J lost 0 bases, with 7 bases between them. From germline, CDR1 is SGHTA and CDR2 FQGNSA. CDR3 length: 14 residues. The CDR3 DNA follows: TGTGCCAGCAGCTTCCGGACTAGCACAGATACGCAGTATTTT. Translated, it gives CASSFRTSTDTQYF.

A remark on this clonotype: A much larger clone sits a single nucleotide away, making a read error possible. The CDR3 DNA reads as TGTGCCAGCAGCCGAGTTCTCGGGACTAGCAGCTACAATGAGCAGTTCTTC. Translation: CASSRVLGTSSYNEQFF. The chain carries TRBV7-6 and TRBJ2-1; 9 nucleotides match TRBD2. The CDR3 is 17 residues long. The V segment lost 5 bases and the J segment 3 bases; nucleotides outside the gene matches: 11. Germline-derived CDR1 and CDR2 are SGHVS and FNYEAQ. Full variable domain (remainder filled in from reference TRBV7-6 and TRBJ2-1): GAGVSQSPRYKVTKRGQDVALRCDPISGHVSLYWYRQALGQGPEFLTYFNYEAQQDKSGLPNDRFSAERPEGSISTLTIQRTEQRDSAMYRCASSRVLGTSSYNEQFFGPGTRLTVL.

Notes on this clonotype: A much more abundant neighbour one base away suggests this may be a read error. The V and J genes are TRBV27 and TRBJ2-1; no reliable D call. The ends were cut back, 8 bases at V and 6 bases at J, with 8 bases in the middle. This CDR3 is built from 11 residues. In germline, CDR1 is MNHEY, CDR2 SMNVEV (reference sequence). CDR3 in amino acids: CASAVGNEQFF. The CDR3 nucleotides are TGTGCCAGCGCCGTCGGCAATGAGCAGTTCTTC.

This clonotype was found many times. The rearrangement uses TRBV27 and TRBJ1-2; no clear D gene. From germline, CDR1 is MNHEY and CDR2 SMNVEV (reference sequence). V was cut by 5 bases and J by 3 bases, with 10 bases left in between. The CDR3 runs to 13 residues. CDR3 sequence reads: CASSLREDYGYTF. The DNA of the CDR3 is TGTGCCAGCAGTCTAAGGGAAGACTATGGCTACACCTTC.